The 2 T cell receptor beta chains presented below share a single source sample, sequenced in a study of OX40 agonist ivuxolimab in advanced cancers. TCRdb's table, derived via immunoSEQ multiplex PCR, lists solely in-frame clones and lacks some. The table lists 55,000 to 65,000 clones, 84% of them singletons. Material: CD4+ or CD8+ T cells sorted from blood, obtained in a trial of the OX40 agonist ivuxolimab. These receptors were obtained from an adult with an advanced solid tumor such as melanoma, head and neck, liver or kidney cancer.

The genes are TRBV6-5 and TRBJ1-2; the match to TRBD1 covers 7 bases. Losses at the gene ends were 6 bases for V and 6 bases for J; bases not matched to a gene: 1. Per the germline V gene, CDR1 is MNHEY and CDR2 is SVGAGI. The CDR3 is made up of 11 amino acids. The CDR3 nucleotides are TGTGCCAGCAGCACAGGGGATGGCTACACCTTC. Its protein product is CASSTGDGYTF.

The rearrangement uses TRBV19 and TRBJ2-1, with 14 bases aligning to TRBD2. Germline CDR1 reads LNHDA; CDR2 reads SQIVND (reference sequence). The CDR3 is made up of 16 amino acids. Germline trimming cut 3 bases from V and 5 bases from J; bases unmatched to any gene: 3. CDR3 coding DNA: TGTGCCAGTAGTATCGAGGGACTAGCGGGAGACAATGAGCAGTTCTTC. Protein sequence: CASSIEGLAGDNEQFF.